This is a list of T cell receptor beta chains from one sample in a study of CD8 T cells in Susac syndrome. TCRdb ran MiXCR on the immunoSEQ multiplex PCR reads and lists one entry per CDR3 protein. This table has fewer than 100,000 distinct CDR3 sequences, about 91% appearing once. The sample taken for sequencing was CD8+ T cells from PBMCs. The origin of the receptors is a human donor with multiple sclerosis. CDR3s include the opening cysteine and the closing phenylalanine or tryptophan. D genes are given only for firm matches. The size field is filled for only some rows; it gives once, few, many or a size class.

clone_size,j_call,v_call,d_call,cdr3_nt,cdr3_aa
few,TRBJ2-1,TRBV9,TRBD2,TGTGCCAGCAGCGGGACTAGCGGGAGCTCTTACAATGAGCAGTTCTTC,CASSGTSGSSYNEQFF
.,TRBJ2-2,TRBV9,.,TGTGCCAGCAGCGGCGGGTTAAGCGCGGAGCTGTTTTTT,CASSGGLSAELFF
once,TRBJ2-7,TRBV19,TRBD2,TGTGCCAGGGGGGTTGGACTAGCAGTTTTTAGCGAGCAGTACTTC,CARGVGLAVFSEQYF
once,TRBJ1-2,TRBV29-1,.,TGCAGCGTTGAAGATCGGGGGGCGGGGTATGGCTACACCTTC,CSVEDRGAGYGYTF
.,TRBJ1-2,TRBV12-3/TRBV12-4,.,TGTGCCAGCAGTTTTGGGGCTAACTATGGCTACACCTTC,CASSFGANYGYTF
.,TRBJ2-5,TRBV6-5,TRBD2,TGTGCCAGCAGTTACGGCGGGAGTAACCAAGAGACCCAGTACTTC,CASSYGGSNQETQYF
.,TRBJ1-5,TRBV19,.,TGTGCCAGTAGTATAGATCACGGACTGGAGAATCAGCCCCAGCATTTT,CASSIDHGLENQPQHF
.,TRBJ2-7,TRBV29-1,TRBD1,TGCAGCGTTGAAGATCAAAGGACAGGGACTTACGAGCAGTACTTC,CSVEDQRTGTYEQYF
.,TRBJ1-3,TRBV2,.,TGTGCCAGCAGTGAAGGAAACACCATATATTTT,CASSEGNTIYF
once,TRBJ2-5,TRBV30,.,TGTGCCTGGAGTGTACTTGGGGATTTGGAGACCCAGTACTTC,CAWSVLGDLETQYF
once,TRBJ2-3,TRBV9,TRBD2,TGTGCCAGCAGCGTAGTAGCGGGAGGGTTGTATACGCAGTATTTT,CASSVVAGGLYTQYF
.,TRBJ2-1,TRBV7-6,TRBD1,TGTGCCAGCAGCCCTAGTTCGCAGGGGGCGCCCCGGTACAATGAGCAGTTCTTC,CASSPSSQGAPRYNEQFF
.,TRBJ2-5,TRBV2,.,TGTGCCAGCAGTGAGTGGGGGTACCAAGAGACCCAGTACTTC,CASSEWGYQETQYF
.,TRBJ2-1,TRBV2,.,TGTGCCAGCAGTTCCCCCCTCTCCTACAATGAGCAGTTCTTC,CASSSPLSYNEQFF
.,TRBJ2-3,TRBV9,TRBD2,TGTGCCAGCAGCGTCGCTGGGACTAGCGGCACAGATACGCAGTATTTT,CASSVAGTSGTDTQYF
few,TRBJ2-7,TRBV13,TRBD2,TGTGCCAGCAGCCCAGGGAGGGAATCCTACTACGAGCAGTACTTC,CASSPGRESYYEQYF
.,TRBJ2-1,TRBV15,.,TGTGCCACCAGCAGAGATAGGGGCCTAGGAGGGAATGAGCAGTTCTTC,CATSRDRGLGGNEQFF
.,TRBJ1-2,TRBV19,.,TGTGCCAGTATCCAGGGGAATAATGGCTACACCTTC,CASIQGNNGYTF
.,TRBJ2-1,TRBV19,.,TGTGCCAGTAGTAAGGGGGGAGTAGCTGAGCAGTTCTTC,CASSKGGVAEQFF
.,TRBJ2-7,TRBV12-3/TRBV12-4,TRBD2,TGTGCCAGCAGTTTTGAGGGGGACGCGGGGGGCTACGAGCAGTACTTC,CASSFEGDAGGYEQYF
.,TRBJ2-2,TRBV3-1,.,TGTGCCAGCAGCCAAGTTTATCGCAGCGAGTTTTTCACCGGGGAGCTGTTTTTT,CASSQVYRSEFFTGELFF
.,TRBJ2-3,TRBV5-1,TRBD2,TGCGCCAGCAGCTTGGTGGCGGGGGGGCTCGGAACAGATACGCAGTATTTT,CASSLVAGGLGTDTQYF
.,TRBJ2-5,TRBV20-1,.,TGCAGTGCTAGAGAGGGCTCGTACCAAGAGACCCAGTACTTC,CSAREGSYQETQYF
.,TRBJ2-5,TRBV27,.,TGTGCCAGCGGGGAAGCGGGCTACCGAGTACGAGAGACCCAGTACTTC,CASGEAGYRVRETQYF
.,TRBJ2-6,TRBV12-3/TRBV12-4,.,TGTGCCAGCAGTTTATGGGGTGGAGGGGCCAACGTCCTGACTTTC,CASSLWGGGANVLTF
.,TRBJ1-1,TRBV9,.,TGTGCCAGCAGTCGGGGGAGCCAAAGGAGGACTGAAGCTTTCTTT,CASSRGSQRRTEAFF
.,TRBJ1-6,TRBV10-3,.,TGTGCCATCAGTGAGCAGAGGAGCCGGAATAATTCACCCCTCCACTTT,CAISEQRSRNNSPLHF
.,TRBJ2-5,TRBV27,.,TGTGCCAGCAGTTTTGAGGGGGTCGGCGAGACCCAGTACTTC,CASSFEGVGETQYF
.,TRBJ1-5,TRBV3-1,.,TGTGCCAGCAGCCACGGATCTCAGCCCCAGCATTTT,CASSHGSQPQHF
.,TRBJ1-2,TRBV3-1,.,TGTGCCAGCAGCCAAGACGGACGGACTGGCTATGGCTACACCTTC,CASSQDGRTGYGYTF
.,TRBJ2-4,TRBV19,.,TGTGCCAGTAGTATAGAGTTTGAGGGAACACCTCCCCCCAAAAACATTCAGTACTTC,CASSIEFEGTPPPKNIQYF
once,TRBJ1-1,TRBV7-6,.,TGTGCCAGCAGCTTAACGTTCCCTGGGATCACTGAAGCTTTCTTT,CASSLTFPGITEAFF
.,TRBJ2-1,TRBV27,TRBD2,TGTGCCAGCAGTTTAGGGGGACTAGAGTTCCACAATGAGCAGTTCTTC,CASSLGGLEFHNEQFF
.,TRBJ2-2,TRBV5-4,.,TGTGCCAGCAGCTCCCCGGAAGCAACCGGGGAGCTGTTTTTT,CASSSPEATGELFF
.,TRBJ1-4,TRBV4-3,.,TGCGCCAGCAGCCAAGAAGCCGGGAATGAAAAACTGTTTTTT,CASSQEAGNEKLFF
.,TRBJ2-7,TRBV7-9,TRBD2,TGTGCCAGCAGCCCCAGGGTGGGACTAGCGGGGGAGCAGTACTTC,CASSPRVGLAGEQYF
once,TRBJ1-5,TRBV12-3/TRBV12-4,.,TGTGCCAGCAGTTCACAGGGAAGAGAGCAGCCCCAGCATTTT,CASSSQGREQPQHF
.,TRBJ1-1,TRBV6-2/TRBV6-3,TRBD1,TGTGCCAGCACCACAGGGGATGGGTCGACTGAAGCTTTCTTT,CASTTGDGSTEAFF
.,TRBJ1-2,TRBV4-3,.,TGCGCCAGCAGCCAAGTCGGCGCGCGGGGGCGCGAGGTTTCGGGCGGCTACACCTTC,CASSQVGARGREVSGGYTF
.,TRBJ1-1,TRBV15,TRBD1,TGTGCCACCAGCAGACGGACAGGGGGAGGCACTGAAGCTTTCTTT,CATSRRTGGGTEAFF
.,TRBJ2-7,TRBV7-8,TRBD1,TGTGCCAGCAGCTACAGGGGTTACGAGCAGTACTTC,CASSYRGYEQYF